The clone carrying this T cell receptor beta chain was picked up many times. What it binds is unknown. From the 5' RACE reads, TCRdb called clonotypes with MiXCR, one entry per CDR3 protein. This table holds a few hundred thousand distinct CDR3 sequences, about 7.3% found once. The source of the sample is a study of CD8 T cells in ankylosing spondylitis. Findings of the study overall: In synovial fluid and blood from reactive arthritis, some motif variants were previously reported. Ankylosing spondylitis blood seemed to carry a telltale TCR beta motif made of roughly eight highly homologous variants.

V trimming: 8 bases; J trimming: 4 bases; junction bases outside the gene matches: 20. The CDR3 loop spans 16 amino acids. Germline loops: CDR1 DFQATT, CDR2 SNEGSKA (reference sequence). Material: blood, either unsorted or a sorted T cell fraction (not recorded which). The chain uses TRBV20-1 and TRBJ2-7; 7 bases are a match to TRBD2. The origin of this receptor is a male donor with ankylosing spondylitis. The CDR3 loop reads CSPELTGWEGRYEQYF. As DNA, the CDR3 is TGCAGTCCTGAATTGACTGGGTGGGAGGGAAGGTACGAGCAGTACTTC.